Below are 7 T cell receptor beta chains sequenced from a single sample in a study of beta chain features in type 1 diabetes listed by TCRdb under 2018. The library was built by means of the immunoSEQ multiplex PCR assay. The entire isolated RNA was reverse transcribed using the High Capacity cDNA Reverse Transcription Kit, and thus expressed TCRB transcripts were sequenced. TCRdb stores this immuneACCESS table with in-frame sequences only. Part of the clones is absent; in the studies checked, under half of the shortfall reflects unresolved V genes, and no reason is known for the rest. A total of over 65,000 clones appear in this sample, under 35% of them only once. In total, the top ten clones hold about 0.42% of the sample. The specimen was stem cell memory CD4+ T cells from blood. The sample's cell subset or site label is to be understood as: stem cell-like memory CD4+ T cells. These receptors came from a woman aged 18 to 35 in good health.

In regard to this clone: Other nucleotide sequences from this sample produce the same CDR3. The J gene is TRBJ1-1, the V gene TRBV19, with D possibly matching TRBD1 (5 bases). Germline lookup yields CDR1 LNHDA and CDR2 SQIVND (reference sequence). This CDR3 contains 12 residues. V was shortened by 9 bases and J by 1 base, with 9 bases between the two germline ends. The DNA for the CDR3 is TGTGCCAGCAGTGACAGGAACACTGAAGCTTTCTTT. The encoded protein is CASSDRNTEAFF.

The rearrangement links TRBV5-4 to TRBJ2-5; D is perhaps TRBD2 (5 bases). The V and J ends lost 6 bases and 1 base respectively, with 16 bases between them. The germline CDR1 and CDR2 sequences are SGHNT and YYREEE (reference sequence). The CDR3 runs to 15 residues. The CDR3 nucleotides read TGTGCCAGCACTCCTCCGGGCGGGCTCCAAGAGACCCAGTACTTC. Its translation is CASTPPGGLQETQYF. The whole variable domain, remainder taken from reference TRBV5-4 and TRBJ2-5, is ETGVTQSPTHLIKTRGQQVTLRCSSQSGHNTVSWYQQALGQGPQFIFQYYREEENGRGNFPPRFSGLQFPNYSSELNVNALELDDSALYLCASTPPGGLQETQYFGPGTRLLVL.

V usage is TRBV5-4 and J usage is TRBJ1-5; D possibly corresponds to TRBD1 (5 bases). The germline V and J ends were trimmed by 3 bases and 1 base, with 11 bases remaining between them. The germline V gene encodes CDR1 SGHNT and CDR2 YYREEE (reference sequence). CDR3 length: 15 amino acids. The CDR3 region has the DNA TGTGCCAGCAGCTCAGGCGGGGCAAGCAATCAGCCCCAGCATTTT. Encoded protein: CASSSGGASNQPQHF.

This chain joins TRBV27 and TRBJ2-7; TRBD1 matches at 8 bases. The CDR3 contains 15 residues. Germline lookup yields CDR1 MNHEY and CDR2 SMNVEV (reference sequence). After removal of 6 bases from V and 3 bases from J, the junction contained 10 bases not matched to a gene. CDR3 sequence reads: CASSSPGTGHYEQYF. The CDR3 bases are TGTGCCAGCAGCTCCCCGGGGACAGGCCACTACGAGCAGTACTTC.

The rearrangement links TRBV5-1 to TRBJ1-5; TRBD1 matches at 11 bases. CDR3 length: 18 amino acids. V was clipped by 4 bases and J by 0 bases; unmatched bases: 9. Germline V gene sequence: CDR1 SGHRS, CDR2 YFSETQ. The DNA for the CDR3 is TGCGCCAGCAGCCCAGGACAGGGGGCCGGATATAGCAATCAGCCCCAGCATTTT. Its protein is CASSPGQGAGYSNQPQHF.

This clone has just a few counts. The chain employs TRBV18 and TRBJ1-5, with 7 bases fitting TRBD1. Germline CDR1 and CDR2: KGHSH and LQKENI. The ends lost 2 bases at V and 3 bases at J; junction bases unmatched: 4. The CDR3 runs to 15 residues. The CDR3 DNA sequence: TGTGCCAGCTCACCAAGACAGGGAGTCAATCAGCCCCAGCATTTT. Translation gives CASSPRQGVNQPQHF.

The chain combines TRBV5-1 with TRBJ2-5; tentative D call: TRBD2 (6 bases). Germline CDR1 SGHRS, CDR2 YFSETQ. The CDR3 is made up of 19 amino acids. The V end lost 4 bases, the J end lost 0 bases, and 25 bases lay between the germline ends. This CDR3 reads CASSRTGDSRPQYQETQYF. CDR3 coding DNA: TGCGCCAGCAGCCGGACGGGGGACTCCCGTCCTCAATACCAAGAGACCCAGTACTTC.